What follows are 13 T cell receptor beta chains derived from one specimen sequenced in a study of T cells in Graves' hyperthyroidism and ophthalmopathy. RNA transcripts provided the source from which TCR beta CDR3 regions were amplified. The primer set for the first-round RT-PCR of the TCR CDR3 was HTBI. TCRdb recomputed calls from the multiplex PCR reads with MiXCR, one row per CDR3 protein. In the table there are around 350,000 distinct CDR3 sequences, about 16% of which are singletons. Sequencing used blood. These receptors were taken from a woman aged 60-75 years with Graves' ophthalmopathy.

The chain is built from TRBV3-1 and TRBJ1-2, with a tentative D call TRBD1 (5 bases). Trimming shortened V by 4 bases and J by 5 bases, and 14 bases separated the two germline ends. Germline V gene data show CDR1 as LGHDT and CDR2 as YNNKEL (reference sequence). This CDR3 comprises 14 residues. In DNA, the CDR3 is TGTGCCAGCAGCCCGCGGGGAGGGGAGTATGGCTACACCTTC. This codes for CASSPRGGEYGYTF.

The gene calls are TRBV20-1 and TRBJ2-1; 7 bases map to TRBD2. Germline V CDR1 and CDR2: DFQATT, SNEGSKA (reference sequence). This CDR3 comprises 12 residues. Germline trimming cut 0 bases from V and 10 bases from J; bases unmatched to any gene: 3. CDR3 protein: CSARDAGDEQFF. The CDR3 DNA follows: TGCAGTGCTAGAGACGCGGGAGACGAGCAGTTCTTC.

In this sample, this clonotype turned up a few times. This chain connects TRBV20-1 to TRBJ2-5, with D possibly being TRBD2 (5 bases). The CDR3 totals 13 residues. Trimming cost V 5 bases and J 4 bases, with 14 bases left between them. Germline assignment: CDR1 DFQATT and CDR2 SNEGSKA (reference sequence). The CDR3 region has the DNA TGCAGTGCTTCTCGGACTTCGGCAGAGACCCAGTACTTC. It codes for CSASRTSAETQYF.

This clonotype was observed many times. This chain joins TRBV13 and TRBJ1-6; D is perhaps TRBD1 (5 bases). Trimming took off 0 bases at V and 8 bases at J, with 8 bases between the two ends. This CDR3 region has 14 residues. The germline gives CDR1 PRHDT, CDR2 FYEKMQ (reference sequence). DNA for the CDR3: TGTGCCAGCAGCTTAGGGACAGTGTATTCACCCCTCCACTTT. Its protein product is CASSLGTVYSPLHF.

At least ten counts were recorded for this clonotype. CDR3 DNA sequence: TGTGCCAGCAGCACCTGGACGGCTTACAATGAGCAGTTCTTC. Encoded protein: CASSTWTAYNEQFF. V usage is TRBV11-2 and J usage is TRBJ2-1, with D unclear. The CDR3 is made up of 14 amino acids. CDR1 is SGHAT and CDR2 is FQNNGV in the germline V gene. The V and J ends lost 5 bases and 4 bases respectively, with 12 bases between them. The variable domain in full, with the rest retrieved from reference TRBV11-2 and TRBJ2-1, is EAGVAQSPRYKIIEKRQSVAFWCNPISGHATLYWYQQILGQGPKLLIQFQNNGVVDDSQLPKDRFSAERLKGVDSTLKIQPAKLEDSAVYLCASSTWTAYNEQFFGPGTRLTVL.

This clonotype was detected many times. The rearrangement links TRBV29-1 to TRBJ2-5; 8 bases line up with TRBD1. V was clipped by 7 bases and J by 4 bases; unmatched bases: 20. This CDR3 spans 17 amino acids. Germline CDR1 reads SQVTM; CDR2 reads ANQGSEA. CDR3 loop: CSEDDRGPPNMGETQYF. CDR3 in DNA: TGCAGCGAGGATGACAGGGGACCCCCTAATATGGGAGAGACCCAGTACTTC.

This clonotype has at least ten counts. V is TRBV20-1 and J is TRBJ2-1, with 10 bases identical to TRBD2. The V gene's germline CDR1 is DFQATT and CDR2 SNEGSKA (reference sequence). Trimming at V came to 5 bases and at J to 4 bases, leaving 11 bases not matched to a gene. The CDR3 runs to 16 residues. CDR3 sequence: CSAGTPSGRGYNEQFF. DNA of the CDR3: TGCAGTGCTGGCACACCTAGCGGGAGAGGTTACAATGAGCAGTTCTTC.

Note on this clonotype: The junction and the germline gene differ at one end; a read error may be behind it. The chain employs TRBV18 and TRBJ1-4; a possible D gene is TRBD1 (6 bases). The germline CDR1 and CDR2 sequences are KGHSH and LQKENI. There are 14 residues in the CDR3. The CDR3 loop is CASSPRQANEKLFF. The CDR3 DNA follows: TGTGCCAGCTCCCCACGACAGGCGAATGAAAAACTGTTTTTT. Drawing the rest from reference TRBV18 and TRBJ1-4, the complete variable domain is NAGVMQNPRHLVRRRGQEARLRCSPMKGHSHVYWYRQLPEEGLKFMVYLQKENIIDESGMPKERFSAEFPKEGPSILRIQQVVRGDSAAYFCASSPRQANEKLFFGSGTQLSVL.

This clonotype turned up a few times. The chain has TRBV20-1 and TRBJ2-5; either TRBD1 or TRBD2 may supply D (5 bases each). The germline gives CDR1 DFQATT, CDR2 SNEGSKA (reference sequence). This CDR3 contains 15 residues. Trimming cost V 5 bases and J 4 bases, with 20 bases left between them. DNA of the CDR3: TGCAGTGCTGGAACTGGGGGTGGGTGGGGAGAGACCCAGTACTTC. Amino acid sequence: CSAGTGGGWGETQYF.

This clonotype has a count of ten or more. This chain joins TRBV28 and TRBJ1-2; 8 bases match TRBD1. V dropped 2 bases and J dropped 3; count of bases not matched to a gene: 2. Germline CDR1 is MDHEN and CDR2 is SYDVKM. This CDR3 spans 14 amino acids. The CDR3 sequence: CASSLGTGYYGYTF. CDR3 nucleotide sequence: TGTGCCAGCAGTTTAGGGACAGGATACTATGGCTACACCTTC.

The rearrangement uses TRBV9 and TRBJ2-5; D unclear. Trimming shortened V by 3 bases and J by 5 bases, and 17 bases separated the two germline ends. The CDR3 is made up of 15 amino acids. The germline V gene has CDR1 SGDLS and CDR2 YYNGEE. In DNA form, the CDR3 reads TGTGCCAGCAGCGAAGGAGTTAAGGAACCTGAGACCCAGTACTTC. Translation: CASSEGVKEPETQYF. The full variable domain, in which reference TRBV9 and TRBJ2-5 provide the parts outside the CDR3, is DSGVTQTPKHLITATGQRVTLRCSPRSGDLSVYWYQQSLDQGLQFLIQYYNGEERAKGNILERFSAQQFPDLHSELNLSSLELGDSALYFCASSEGVKEPETQYFGPGTRLLVL.

Many counts were recorded for this clonotype. The V and J genes are TRBV3-1 and TRBJ2-7, with D tentatively TRBD2 (6 bases). Trimming pared 5 bases from V and 0 bases from J, leaving 23 bases between. The CDR3 sequence is 18 residues long. Germline V gene sequence: CDR1 LGHDT, CDR2 YNNKEL (reference sequence). CDR3 sequence reads: CASSGKLGGQESSYEQYF. As DNA, the CDR3 is TGTGCCAGCAGCGGAAAGTTGGGAGGACAAGAATCCTCCTACGAGCAGTACTTC.

This clonotype was detected only once. A single base separates this from a much larger clone, so it may be a read error. This chain uses TRBV12-3 or TRBV12-4 with TRBJ1-5, with D possibly TRBD1 on 6 matching bases. The CDR3 is made up of 13 amino acids. CDR3 region: CAGSQTGTQPQHF. CDR3 nucleotides: TGTGCCGGCAGCCAAACAGGGACTCAGCCCCAGCATTTT.